This TCR beta chain originates from a study of shared clonotypes between healthy human individuals. Study summary: CD4 naive cells filled three plates per donor, CD4 memory three, CD8 naive two and CD8 memory one.

Germline trimming cut 0 bases from V and 8 bases from J; bases unmatched to any gene: 14. CDR1 LGHNT and CDR2 FRNRAP come from the germline V gene. This CDR3 is built from 19 residues. Study-wide points: Sorted-subset samples were not fully sequenced, rarefaction indicated. Naive subsets generally exceeded memory subsets in estimated richness. The study found approximately 5% of naive CD4 clonotypes shared across a handful of donors.

In the case of this clone: Its antigen is still unknown.

Only in-frame clones appear in the TCRdb table, and some are missing; sequencing was by immunoSEQ multiplex PCR. The sample includes 1,500,000 or so clones, approximately 98.5% of them seen just once. This receptor was obtained from a man aged 25 to 40 in good health. The sequenced material came from naive CD4+ T cells sorted from blood. Subset given: CD45RA+ positively selected. The chain carries TRBV12-5 and TRBJ2-1; TRBD1 aligns across 12 bases. The CDR3, as DNA: TGTGCTAGTGGTTTGGTATTGGGACAGGGGGCATTGAAGCGGGATGAGCAGTTCTTC. Protein: CASGLVLGQGALKRDEQFF.